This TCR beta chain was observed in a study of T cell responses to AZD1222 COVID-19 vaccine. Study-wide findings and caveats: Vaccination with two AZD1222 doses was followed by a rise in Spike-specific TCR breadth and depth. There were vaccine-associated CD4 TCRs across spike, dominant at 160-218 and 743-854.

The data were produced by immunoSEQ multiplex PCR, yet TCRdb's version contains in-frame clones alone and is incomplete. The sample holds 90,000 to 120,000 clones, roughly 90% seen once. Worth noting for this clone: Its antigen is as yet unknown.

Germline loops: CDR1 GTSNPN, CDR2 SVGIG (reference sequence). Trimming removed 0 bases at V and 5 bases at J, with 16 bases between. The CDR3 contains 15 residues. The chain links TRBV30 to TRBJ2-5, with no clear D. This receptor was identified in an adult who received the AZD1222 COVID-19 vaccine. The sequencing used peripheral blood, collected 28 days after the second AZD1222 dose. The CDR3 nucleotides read TGTGCCTGGAGTGTATGGGAAAGGAGAGGTGAGACCCAGTACTTC. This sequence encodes CAWSVWERRGETQYF.